This T cell receptor (beta chain) was captured by sequencing in a study of T-cell reconstitution after alpha-beta-depleted transplantation in children. Points from the study as a whole: There were reportedly several hundred expanded graft clones from which alpha-beta T cells came about two months after transplant.

With regard to this clonotype: The antigen remains undetermined.

Researchers prepared the TCRbeta library using unique molecular identifiers, the study reports. TCRdb re-called the PCR reads with MiXCR, one entry per CDR3 protein. Of over 200,000 distinct CDR3 sequences listed, approximately 15% are singletons. The clonotype was recovered from a male patient aged 2-15 years who had a stem cell transplant for acute lymphoblastic leukemia, so the T cells may come from the graft donor. The sample here was PBMCs, mostly from graft donor cells, taken 360 days after TCRalphabeta/CD19-depleted stem cell transplant.

The CDR3 sequence is CASSLTDENTEAFF. CDR3 DNA sequence: TGTGCCAGCAGCTTAACAGACGAGAACACTGAAGCTTTCTTT. The chain combines TRBV7-2 with TRBJ1-1; D is unresolved. Germline V CDR1 and CDR2: SGHTA, FQGNSA. The CDR3 is made up of 14 amino acids. Deletions cut 2 bases from V and 1 base from J, with 8 bases between. Drawing the rest from reference TRBV7-2 and TRBJ1-1, the complete variable domain is GAGVSQSPSNKVTEKGKDVELRCDPISGHTALYWYRQSLGQGLEFLIYFQGNSAPDKSGLPSDRFSAERTGGSVSTLTIQRTQQEDSAVYLCASSLTDENTEAFFGQGTRLTVV.